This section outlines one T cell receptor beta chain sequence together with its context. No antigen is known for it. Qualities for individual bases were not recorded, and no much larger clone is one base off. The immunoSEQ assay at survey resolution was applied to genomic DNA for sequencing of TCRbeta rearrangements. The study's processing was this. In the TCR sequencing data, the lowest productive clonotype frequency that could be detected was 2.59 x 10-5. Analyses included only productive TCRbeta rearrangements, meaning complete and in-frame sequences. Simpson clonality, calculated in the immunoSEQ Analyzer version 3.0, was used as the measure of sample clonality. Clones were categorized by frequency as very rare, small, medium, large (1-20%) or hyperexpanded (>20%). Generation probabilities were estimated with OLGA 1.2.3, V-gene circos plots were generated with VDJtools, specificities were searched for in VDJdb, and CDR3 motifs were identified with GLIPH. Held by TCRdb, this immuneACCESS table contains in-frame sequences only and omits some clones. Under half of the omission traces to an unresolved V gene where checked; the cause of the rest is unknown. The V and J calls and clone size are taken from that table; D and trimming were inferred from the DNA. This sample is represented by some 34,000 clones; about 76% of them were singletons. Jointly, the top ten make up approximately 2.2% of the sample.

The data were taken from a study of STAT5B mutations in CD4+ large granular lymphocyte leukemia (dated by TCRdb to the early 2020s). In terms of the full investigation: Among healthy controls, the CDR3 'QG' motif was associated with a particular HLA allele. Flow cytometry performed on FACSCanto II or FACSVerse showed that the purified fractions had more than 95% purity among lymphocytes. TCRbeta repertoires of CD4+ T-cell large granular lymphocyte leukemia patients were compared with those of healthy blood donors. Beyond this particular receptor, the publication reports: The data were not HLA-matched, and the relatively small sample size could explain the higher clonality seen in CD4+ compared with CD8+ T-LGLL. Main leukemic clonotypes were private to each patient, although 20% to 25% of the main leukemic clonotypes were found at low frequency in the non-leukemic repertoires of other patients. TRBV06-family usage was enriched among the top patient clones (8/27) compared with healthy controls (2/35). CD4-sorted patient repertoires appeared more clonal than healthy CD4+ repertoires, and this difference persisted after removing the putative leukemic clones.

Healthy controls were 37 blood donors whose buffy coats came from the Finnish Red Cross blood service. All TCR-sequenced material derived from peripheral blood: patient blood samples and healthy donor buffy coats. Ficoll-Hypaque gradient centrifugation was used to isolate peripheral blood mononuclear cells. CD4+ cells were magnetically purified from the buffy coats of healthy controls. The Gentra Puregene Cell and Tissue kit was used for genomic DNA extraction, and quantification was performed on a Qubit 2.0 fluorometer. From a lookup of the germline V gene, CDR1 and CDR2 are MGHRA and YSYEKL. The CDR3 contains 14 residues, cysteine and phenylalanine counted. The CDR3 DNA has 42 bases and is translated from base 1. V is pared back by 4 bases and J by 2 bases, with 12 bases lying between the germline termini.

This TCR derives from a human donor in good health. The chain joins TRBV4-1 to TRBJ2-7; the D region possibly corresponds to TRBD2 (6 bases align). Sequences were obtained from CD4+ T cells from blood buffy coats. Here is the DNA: TGCGCCAGCAGCCTAGCGGAGGGTCCCTACGAGCAGTACTTC. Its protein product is CASSLAEGPYEQYF.